A selection of T cell receptor beta chains follows, all from one sample in a study of shared clonotypes between healthy human individuals. The repertoire was sequenced with immunoSEQ multiplex PCR; TCRdb's copy has only in-frame clones and lacks some. Of millions of clones in the sample, approximately 95% are singletons; the top ten hold 0.85% to 1.2%. Sequencing was done on a sample of naive CD8+ T cells sorted from blood. These receptors originate from a man younger than 30 in good health. The CDR3 runs from the conserved cysteine through the conserved F or W. A D gene is named only where the DNA matches it firmly.

TRBV2	TRBD2	TRBJ2-7	CASRGGGETSGVSYEQYF	TGTGCCAGCAGAGGAGGTGGGGAGACTAGCGGGGTTTCCTACGAGCAGTACTTC
TRBV9	TRBD1	TRBJ2-7	CASSVGDSLSYEQYF	TGTGCCAGCAGCGTAGGGGACAGCCTTTCCTACGAGCAGTACTTC
TRBV7-9	.	TRBJ1-4	CASSSQGVEEKLFF	TGTGCCAGCAGCTCTCAGGGTGTGGAAGAAAAACTGTTTTTT
TRBV5-6	TRBD2	TRBJ2-7	CASSLEAGVYEQYF	TGTGCCAGCAGCTTAGAAGCGGGAGTCTACGAGCAGTACTTC
TRBV2	TRBD1	TRBJ1-5	CASRGQTNQPQHF	TGTGCCAGCAGGGGACAGACAAATCAGCCCCAGCATTTT
TRBV11-2	TRBD2	TRBJ2-7	CASSLPGSGGLYEQYF	TGTGCCAGCAGCTTACCCGGGTCGGGGGGTCTCTACGAGCAGTACTTC
TRBV27	.	TRBJ2-7	CASRSSYEQYF	TGTGCCAGCAGGAGCTCCTACGAGCAGTACTTC
TRBV5-1	.	TRBJ2-3	CASSPRTETSTDTQYF	TGCGCCAGCAGCCCCCGGACAGAGACTAGCACAGATACGCAGTATTTT
TRBV7-9	TRBD2	TRBJ2-1	CASSQMTSEVYNEQFF	TGTGCCAGCAGCCAAATGACTAGCGAAGTCTACAATGAGCAGTTCTTC
TRBV27	.	TRBJ2-1	CASSSNVGGGYNEQFF	TGTGCCAGCAGTTCTAACGTGGGAGGAGGGTACAATGAGCAGTTCTTC
TRBV13	TRBD1	TRBJ2-7	CASSAGTVEIYEQYF	TGTGCCAGCAGCGCCGGGACAGTGGAAATCTACGAGCAGTACTTC
TRBV7-9	TRBD1	TRBJ1-2	CASSLALGTGGNGYTF	TGTGCCAGCAGCTTAGCCCTTGGGACAGGGGGAAATGGCTACACCTTC
TRBV21-1	.	TRBJ1-5	CASSGGTGGYIYSNQPQHF	TGTGCCAGCAGCGGCGGGACAGGGGGGTATATATATAGCAATCAGCCCCAGCATTTT
TRBV11-2	.	TRBJ1-1	CASSLVGAGTGTSEAFF	TGTGCCAGCAGCTTAGTGGGTGCGGGTACCGGGACAAGTGAAGCTTTCTTT
TRBV7-9	TRBD2	TRBJ2-1	CASAATSGKSYNEQFF	TGTGCCAGCGCAGCGACTAGCGGAAAATCCTACAATGAGCAGTTCTTC